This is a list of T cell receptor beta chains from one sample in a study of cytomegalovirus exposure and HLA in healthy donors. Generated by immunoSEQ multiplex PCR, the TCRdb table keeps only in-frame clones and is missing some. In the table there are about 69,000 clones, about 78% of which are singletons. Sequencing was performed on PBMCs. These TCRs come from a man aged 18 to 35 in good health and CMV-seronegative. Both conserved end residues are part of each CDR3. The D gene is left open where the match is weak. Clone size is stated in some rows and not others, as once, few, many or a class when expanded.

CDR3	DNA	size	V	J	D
CASSLVGPKNTEAFF	TGTGCCAGCAGCTTAGTGGGCCCCAAGAACACTGAAGCTTTCTTT	-	TRBV11-2	TRBJ1-1	-
CASSLWLAGNVGTDTQYF	TGCGCCAGCAGCTTGTGGCTAGCGGGGAACGTTGGCACAGATACGCAGTATTTT	-	TRBV5-1	TRBJ2-3	TRBD2
CASSQTGVNAEAFF	TGTGCCAGCAGCCAGACAGGGGTGAACGCTGAAGCTTTCTTT	-	TRBV14	TRBJ1-1	TRBD1
CASSSTTGLGDTQYF	TGTGCCAGCAGCTCGACGACAGGGTTAGGAGATACGCAGTATTTT	-	TRBV11-2	TRBJ2-3	TRBD1
CASSQDRGNYGYTF	TGCGCCAGCAGCCAAGATCGAGGCAACTATGGCTACACCTTC	-	TRBV4-3	TRBJ1-2	-
CASRGREVFSTDTQYF	TGCGCCAGCCGGGGTAGGGAAGTATTTAGCACAGATACGCAGTATTTT	-	TRBV10-2	TRBJ2-3	-
CASSFQGFTEAFF	TGTGCCAGCAGCTTCCAGGGGTTCACTGAAGCTTTCTTT	few	TRBV5-4	TRBJ1-1	-
CASSLGGGSSYEQYF	TGTGCCAGCAGCTTGGGCGGGGGAAGCTCCTACGAGCAGTACTTC	once	TRBV5-4	TRBJ2-7	TRBD2
CASSSLAGMNTEAFF	TGTGCCAGTAGTTCCCTGGCGGGAATGAACACTGAAGCTTTCTTT	-	TRBV19	TRBJ1-1	-
CASSVGGGRATENEQFF	TGTGCCAGCAGCGTAGGGGGGGGTCGAGCTACGGAAAATGAGCAGTTCTTC	-	TRBV9	TRBJ2-1	TRBD2
CASSIDRETVDTIYF	TGTGCCAGTAGTATCGACAGGGAAACAGTGGACACCATATATTTT	-	TRBV19	TRBJ1-3	TRBD1
CASSVYRDRNSPLHF	TGTGCCAGCAGTGTCTACCGGGACAGGAATTCACCCCTCCACTTT	-	TRBV28	TRBJ1-6	TRBD1
CASSPGLDKNTEAFF	TGTGCCAGCTCACCCGGGTTGGACAAGAACACTGAAGCTTTCTTT	-	TRBV18	TRBJ1-1	-
CASSLGSRDSFGYTF	TGTGCCAGCAGCTTGGGGTCCCGGGACAGTTTTGGCTACACCTTC	-	TRBV5-6	TRBJ1-2	TRBD1
CASSPREGARGYTF	TGTGCCAGCAGTCCCCGGGAGGGGGCTCGGGGCTACACCTTC	once	TRBV28	TRBJ1-2	TRBD1
CASSVGGSSGANVLTF	TGCGCCAGCAGCGTAGGGGGTAGCTCTGGGGCCAACGTCCTGACTTTC	-	TRBV5-1	TRBJ2-6	-
CASSRTGGQETQYF	TGTGCCAGCAGTCGGACAGGGGGCCAAGAGACCCAGTACTTC	-	TRBV6-5	TRBJ2-5	TRBD1
CASSWAGNQETQYF	TGCGCCAGCAGCTGGGCGGGGAACCAAGAGACCCAGTACTTC	-	TRBV5-1	TRBJ2-5	-
CASSLDGTGLTEAFF	TGTGCCAGCAGCTTAGACGGGACAGGGTTAACTGAAGCTTTCTTT	-	TRBV11-3	TRBJ1-1	TRBD1
CASSVGPGGLMNTEAFF	TGTGCCAGCAGCGTAGGCCCCGGGGGGCTCATGAACACTGAAGCTTTCTTT	-	TRBV9	TRBJ1-1	-
CASSLGGSNYNSPLHF	TGTGCCAGCAGCTTAGGAGGGAGCAACTATAATTCACCCCTCCACTTT	few	TRBV11-2	TRBJ1-6	-
CASSLLQETQYF	TGCGCCAGCAGCTTGTTACAAGAGACCCAGTACTTC	-	TRBV5-1	TRBJ2-5	-
CASSIGGYEQYF	TGCGCCAGCAGTATAGGGGGTTACGAGCAGTACTTC	-	TRBV10-2	TRBJ2-7	-
CASSSGQGHQPQHF	TGTGCCAGCTCCTCAGGACAGGGCCATCAGCCCCAGCATTTT	-	TRBV18	TRBJ1-5	TRBD1
CASSRRTGDGDTQYF	TGTGCCAGTAGTAGGCGGACAGGGGATGGAGATACGCAGTATTTT	once	TRBV19	TRBJ2-3	TRBD1
CASSDRDNNEQFF	TGTGCCAGCAGTGACCGGGACAACAATGAGCAGTTCTTC	-	TRBV6-4	TRBJ2-1	-
CASSPRSGGAPDTQYF	TGTGCCAGCAGTCCCCGTAGCGGGGGGGCCCCAGATACGCAGTATTTT	-	TRBV27	TRBJ2-3	TRBD2
CASSMRGNQPQHF	TGTGCCAGCAGTATGAGGGGCAATCAGCCCCAGCATTTT	-	TRBV2	TRBJ1-5	-